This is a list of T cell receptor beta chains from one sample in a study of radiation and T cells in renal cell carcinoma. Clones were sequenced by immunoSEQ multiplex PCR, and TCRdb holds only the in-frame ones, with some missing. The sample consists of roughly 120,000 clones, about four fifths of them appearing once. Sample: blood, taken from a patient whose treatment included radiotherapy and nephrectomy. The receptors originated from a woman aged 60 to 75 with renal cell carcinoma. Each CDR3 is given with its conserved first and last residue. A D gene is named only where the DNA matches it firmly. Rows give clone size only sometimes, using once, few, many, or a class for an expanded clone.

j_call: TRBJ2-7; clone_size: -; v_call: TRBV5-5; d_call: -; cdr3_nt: TGTGCCAGCAGCGCGGGACGGAGAGCTGATGGTTTGGAGTACTTC; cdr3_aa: CASSAGRRADGLEYF
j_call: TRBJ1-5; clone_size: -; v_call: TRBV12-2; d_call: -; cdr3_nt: TGTGCAAGTCGCTCATTCAGGGGGGTATATAGCAATCAGCCCCAGCATTTT; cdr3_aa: CASRSFRGVYSNQPQHF
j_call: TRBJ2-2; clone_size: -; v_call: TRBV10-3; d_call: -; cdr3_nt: TGTGCCATCAGTGAGTCGATAGCGGCCCAGAACACCGGGGAGCTGTTTTTT; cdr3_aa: CAISESIAAQNTGELFF
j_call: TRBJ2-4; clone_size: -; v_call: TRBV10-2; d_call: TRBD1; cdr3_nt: TGCGCCAGCAGCGATGGACAGGCTAAAAACATTCAGTACTTC; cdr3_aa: CASSDGQAKNIQYF
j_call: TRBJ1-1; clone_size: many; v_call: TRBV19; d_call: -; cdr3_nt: TGTGCCAGTAACCCTTTGGGGGACACTGAAGCTTTCTTT; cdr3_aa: CASNPLGDTEAFF
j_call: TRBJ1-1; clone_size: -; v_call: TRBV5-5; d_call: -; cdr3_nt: TGTGCCAGCAGCCCAGAGTCTTTGAACACTGAAGCTTTCTTT; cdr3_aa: CASSPESLNTEAFF
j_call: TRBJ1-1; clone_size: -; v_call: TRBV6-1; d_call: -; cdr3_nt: TGTGCCAGCCGCGGAGGAGATAACACTGAAGCTTTCTTT; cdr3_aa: CASRGGDNTEAFF
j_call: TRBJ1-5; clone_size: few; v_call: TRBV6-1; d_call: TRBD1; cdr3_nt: TGTGCCAGCCTTGGACAGGGACGACAGCCCCAGCATTTT; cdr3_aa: CASLGQGRQPQHF
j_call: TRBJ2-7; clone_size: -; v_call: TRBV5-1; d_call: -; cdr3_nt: TGCGCCAGCAGCATACAGGCGGCGCGTGAGCAGTACTTC; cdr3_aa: CASSIQAAREQYF
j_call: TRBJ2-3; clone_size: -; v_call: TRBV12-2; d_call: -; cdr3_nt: TGTGCAAGTCGCTTAGTTTGCGAGAGGTATAGCGGGGCCGGCACAGATACGCAGTATTTT; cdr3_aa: CASRLVCERYSGAGTDTQYF
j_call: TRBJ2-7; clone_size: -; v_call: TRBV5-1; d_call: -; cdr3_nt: TGCGCCAGCAGCTTTGCCTCGGGATACGGGCAGTACTTC; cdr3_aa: CASSFASGYGQYF
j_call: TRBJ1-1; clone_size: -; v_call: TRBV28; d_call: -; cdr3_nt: TGTGCCAGCAGTTTGGGAGGGGAGGGGAACACTGAAGCTTTCTTT; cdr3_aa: CASSLGGEGNTEAFF
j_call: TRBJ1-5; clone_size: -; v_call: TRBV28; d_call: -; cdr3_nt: TGTGCCAGCAGTCCCTCGGGGAAGCAGGGAGCATTGACCCAGCATTTT; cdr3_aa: CASSPSGKQGALTQHF
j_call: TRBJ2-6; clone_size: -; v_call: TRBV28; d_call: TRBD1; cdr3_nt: TGTGCCAGCAGCGACAGGGGATTTAGCTCTGGGGCCAACGTCCTGACTTTC; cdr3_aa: CASSDRGFSSGANVLTF
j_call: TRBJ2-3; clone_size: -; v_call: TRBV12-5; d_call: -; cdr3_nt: TGTGCTAGTGGCCATGACCACACAGATACGCAGTATTTT; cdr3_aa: CASGHDHTDTQYF
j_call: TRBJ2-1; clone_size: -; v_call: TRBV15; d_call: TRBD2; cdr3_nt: TGTGCCACCAGCAGAGTAGTAGCGGGGGGTTCCTACAATGAGCAGTTCTTC; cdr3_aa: CATSRVVAGGSYNEQFF
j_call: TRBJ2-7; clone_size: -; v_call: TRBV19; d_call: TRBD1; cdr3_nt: TGTGCCAGTAGTATCACGGGACAGGGCTACGAGCAGTACTTC; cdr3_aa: CASSITGQGYEQYF
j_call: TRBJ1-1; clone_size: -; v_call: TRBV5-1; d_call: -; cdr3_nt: TGCGCCAGCAGCTTGGGGGCCTTCATGAACACTGAAGCTTTCTTT; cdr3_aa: CASSLGAFMNTEAFF
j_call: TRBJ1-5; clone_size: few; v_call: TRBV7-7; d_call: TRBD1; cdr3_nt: TGTGCTAGCAGCTTGGACAGGGCTCAGCCCCAGCATTTT; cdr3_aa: CASSLDRAQPQHF
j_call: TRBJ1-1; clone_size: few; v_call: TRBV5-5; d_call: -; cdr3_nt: TGTGCCAGCAGCTATGCGCGGTCAGGGTGGATGAACACTGAAGCTTTCTTT; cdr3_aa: CASSYARSGWMNTEAFF
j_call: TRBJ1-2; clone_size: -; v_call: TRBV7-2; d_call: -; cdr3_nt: TGTGCCAGCAGCCGTGGAACCCGGAGGTATGGCTACACCTTC; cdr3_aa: CASSRGTRRYGYTF
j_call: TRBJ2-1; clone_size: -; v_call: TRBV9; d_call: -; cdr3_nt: TGTGCCAGCAGCAGATACCCCGGGGGAGGTGGCGACAATGAGCAGTTCTTC; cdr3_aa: CASSRYPGGGGDNEQFF
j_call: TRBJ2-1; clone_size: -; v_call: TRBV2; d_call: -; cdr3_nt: TGTGCCAGCAGCGCCCACGGGGGGCCATATGAGCAGTTCTTC; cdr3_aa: CASSAHGGPYEQFF
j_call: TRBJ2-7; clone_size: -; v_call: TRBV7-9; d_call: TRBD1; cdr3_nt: TGTGCCAGCAGCCCCGGGACAGTGCGGGACGAGCAGTACTTC; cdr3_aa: CASSPGTVRDEQYF
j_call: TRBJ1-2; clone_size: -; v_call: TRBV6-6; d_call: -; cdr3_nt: TGTGCCAGCAGTTACTCTGGGGATCCTCCCTATGGCTACACCTTC; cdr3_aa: CASSYSGDPPYGYTF
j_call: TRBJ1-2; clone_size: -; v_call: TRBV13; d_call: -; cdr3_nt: TGTGCCAGCAGCTTAGTAGGGGGTCCCACGGGCTACACCTTC; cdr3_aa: CASSLVGGPTGYTF
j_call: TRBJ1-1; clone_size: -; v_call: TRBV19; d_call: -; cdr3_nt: TGTGCCACCGTACAGGGATTTGACACTGAAGCTTTCTTT; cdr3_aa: CATVQGFDTEAFF